The 11 T cell receptor beta chains below come from one sample, sequenced in a study of cytomegalovirus exposure and HLA in healthy donors. Amplification used 60 Vbeta primers and 13 Jbeta primers. Assay used: immunoSEQ multiplex PCR; TCRdb lists only in-frame clones, some missing. The sample yields under 200,000 clones, approximately 80% seen once. The specimen sequenced was PBMCs. Source of these receptors: a man between 18 and 35 years old in good health and CMV-seronegative.

The chain uses TRBV27 and TRBJ2-1; 9 nucleotides match TRBD2. Trimming at V came to 9 bases and at J to 3 bases, leaving 6 bases not matched to a gene. CDR3 length equals 14 residues. The V gene's germline CDR1 is MNHEY and CDR2 SMNVEV (reference sequence). CDR3 protein: CASRAGGGYNEQFF. The CDR3 nucleotides read TGTGCCAGTAGAGCGGGAGGAGGCTACAATGAGCAGTTCTTC.

The chain joins TRBV27 to TRBJ2-7; D perhaps matches TRBD1 (5 bases). Trimming took off 6 bases at V and 3 bases at J, with 15 bases between the two ends. CDR1 is MNHEY, CDR2 SMNVEV, per germline (reference sequence). This CDR3 has 14 amino acids. The chain's CDR3 is CASSPRGQGYEQYF. CDR3 bases: TGTGCCAGCAGCCCCCGTGGGCAGGGCTACGAGCAGTACTTC.

The V call is TRBV9, the J call TRBJ1-3; 10 nucleotides agree with TRBD1. The CDR3 sequence is 18 residues long. V lost 6 bases to trimming and J lost 2 bases; unmatched junction nucleotides: 14. Germline-derived CDR1 and CDR2 are SGDLS and YYNGEE. The CDR3 protein is CASIEDRGGGAPGNTIYF. CDR3 DNA: TGTGCCAGCATCGAGGACAGGGGGGGAGGGGCCCCTGGAAACACCATATATTTT. Based on the CDR3 plus reference TRBV9 and TRBJ1-3, the full variable domain is DSGVTQTPKHLITATGQRVTLRCSPRSGDLSVYWYQQSLDQGLQFLIQYYNGEERAKGNILERFSAQQFPDLHSELNLSSLELGDSALYFCASIEDRGGGAPGNTIYFGEGSWLTVV.

The CDR3 DNA follows: TGTGCCTCTGGGCGGGACGGGGACTATGGCTACACCTTC. Encoded protein: CASGRDGDYGYTF. V gene TRBV28 combines with J gene TRBJ1-2, with D possibly TRBD1 on 5 matching bases. Germline loops: CDR1 MDHEN, CDR2 SYDVKM. V lost 11 bases and J 3 bases, leaving 16 bases between the germline ends. This CDR3 has 13 residues.

The V gene is TRBV28, the J gene TRBJ2-1; 10 bases fit TRBD2. The V gene end was trimmed by 3 bases and the J gene end by 5 bases; junction bases not matched to a gene: 7. This CDR3 has 16 amino acids. Germline V CDR1 and CDR2: MDHEN, SYDVKM. The CDR3 DNA follows: TGTGCCAGCAGTTTGGTTCTACTAGCGGGAAACAATGAGCAGTTCTTC. Amino acid sequence: CASSLVLLAGNNEQFF. The full variable domain, with the rest looked up from reference TRBV28 and TRBJ2-1, is DVKVTQSSRYLVKRTGEKVFLECVQDMDHENMFWYRQDPGLGLRLIYFSYDVKMKEKGDIPEGYSVSREKKERFSLILESASTNQTSMYLCASSLVLLAGNNEQFFGPGTRLTVL.

The chain combines TRBV29-1 with TRBJ1-1; D perhaps matches TRBD1 (6 bases). Germline V gene lookup returns CDR1 SQVTM and CDR2 ANQGSEA. CDR3 size: 14 residues. V lost 4 bases to trimming and J lost 1 base, with 13 bases between them. This CDR3 reads CSVGGGFQNTEAFF. As DNA, the CDR3 is TGCAGCGTTGGTGGGGGCTTTCAGAACACTGAAGCTTTCTTT.

CDR3 sequence: CASSSLGGSSYNEQFF. In nucleotides, the CDR3 is TGTGCCAGCAGTTCCCTGGGGGGTAGCTCCTACAATGAGCAGTTCTTC. The genes are TRBV25-1 and TRBJ2-1, with D possibly matching TRBD2 (6 bases). Trimming took 5 bases from V and 0 from J, leaving 14 bases between them. This CDR3 has 16 residues. Germline assignment: CDR1 MGHDK and CDR2 SYGVNS.

This chain uses TRBV7-6 with TRBJ2-5; TRBD1 aligns across 10 bases. Gene TRBJ2-7 matches the end of the DNA better, so the J call may be wrong. Germline values: CDR1 SGHVS, CDR2 FNYEAQ. This CDR3 comprises 15 residues. CDR3 nucleotide sequence: TGTGCCAGCAGCCCCGGACAGGGGGTCTCCTACGAGCAGTACTTC. It yields the protein CASSPGQGVSYEQYF.

This chain connects TRBV7-9 to TRBJ1-3; 8 nucleotides match TRBD1. Germline V gene lookup returns CDR1 SEHNR and CDR2 FQNEAQ (reference sequence). The J segment lost 3 bases and the V segment lost 1 base, leaving 11 bases of the junction unmatched. CDR3 length equals 18 residues. CDR3 residues: CASSLGTGRRARGNTIYF. CDR3 in DNA: TGTGCCAGCAGCTTAGGGACAGGGAGAAGGGCCCGTGGAAACACCATATATTTT.

The rearrangement joins TRBV28 to TRBJ2-7, with 13 positions matching TRBD2. The CDR3 covers 16 residues. V dropped 4 bases and J dropped 4; count of bases not matched to a gene: 7. The V gene's germline CDR1 is MDHEN and CDR2 SYDVKM. The CDR3 loop is CASSSPTSGRSYEQYF. In DNA form, the CDR3 reads TGTGCCAGCAGTTCGCCGACTAGCGGGAGGTCTTACGAGCAGTACTTC.

The chain couples TRBV18 to TRBJ2-1; no clear D gene. Germline lookup yields CDR1 KGHSH and CDR2 LQKENI. The CDR3 totals 13 residues. V was pared by 6 bases and J by 7 bases, with 13 bases between. The DNA for the CDR3 is TGTGCCAGCTCGCCCCAGGCCCTAAATGAGCAGTTCTTC. It codes for CASSPQALNEQFF.